The 26 T cell receptor beta chains below all came from one sample that was sequenced in a study of PD-1 blockade in classical Hodgkin lymphoma. Each of the patients experienced relapse following autologous stem cell transplantation, and their brentuximab vedotin exposure differed. Produced via immunoSEQ multiplex PCR; TCRdb's table is partial and in-frame only. The sample carries about 100,000 clones, about 89% recorded once. The sample consisted of peripheral blood mononuclear cells (PBMCs), taken before the second cycle of nivolumab. The source of these receptors is a human donor with classical Hodgkin lymphoma.

The chain joins TRBV6-5 to TRBJ2-3; D is undetermined. Germline values: CDR1 MNHEY, CDR2 SVGAGI. Trimming left V 5 bases short and J 4 bases short, with 16 bases between. The CDR3 is 15 residues long. The CDR3 here is CASSTQARGADTQYF. In DNA form, the CDR3 reads TGTGCCAGCAGTACCCAAGCGCGAGGAGCAGATACGCAGTATTTT.

V gene TRBV6-4 combines with J gene TRBJ1-2; TRBD1 agrees at 7 bases. This CDR3 has 14 amino acids. Germline CDR1 is MRHNA and CDR2 is SNTAGT. V was pared by 3 bases and J by 4 bases, with 5 bases of the junction left unmatched. CDR3 sequence reads: CASSETGTGYGYTF. The CDR3 DNA reads as TGTGCCAGCAGTGAGACAGGGACCGGCTATGGCTACACCTTC.

This sequence joins TRBV19 and TRBJ1-1, with D tentatively TRBD1 (6 bases). The germline CDR1 and CDR2 sequences are LNHDA and SQIVND (reference sequence). The length of the CDR3 is 13 residues. Trimming removed 7 bases at V and 4 bases at J, with 13 bases between. The CDR3 spells CASIASGVTEAFF. In nucleotides, the CDR3 is TGTGCCAGTATAGCCTCAGGGGTCACTGAAGCTTTCTTT.

Concerning this clone: The junction shows a germline mismatch at one end, possibly a read error. The CDR3 DNA follows: TGCGCCGGCAGCTCAGGACTAGCGGGAGGGACGGGGACAGATACGCAGTATTTT. Translated: CAGSSGLAGGTGTDTQYF. The genes are TRBV5-1 and TRBJ2-3; TRBD2 matches at 15 bases. The CDR3 consists of 18 residues. From germline, CDR1 is SGHRS and CDR2 YFSETQ.

This chain links TRBV6-1 with TRBJ2-1, with D maybe TRBD1 (6 bases). CDR1 and CDR2 (germline): MNHNS, SASEGT. The CDR3 is 15 residues long. V was trimmed by 7 bases and J by 5 bases, leaving 18 bases between them. CDR3 loop: CASKRGSSGDNEQFF. CDR3 sequence (DNA): TGTGCCAGCAAGAGGGGTAGCTCAGGGGACAATGAGCAGTTCTTC.

The chain employs TRBV30 and TRBJ2-2, with a weak D call TRBD1 (5 bases). Germline V gene data show CDR1 as GTSNPN and CDR2 as SVGIG (reference sequence). The CDR3 totals 14 residues. V lost 0 bases and J 5 bases, leaving 10 bases between the germline ends. The CDR3 DNA is TGTGCCTGGAGTGTACATCAGGGAACCGGGGAGCTGTTTTTT. It specifies CAWSVHQGTGELFF.

The genes are TRBV27 and TRBJ1-5; D unresolved. From germline, CDR1 is MNHEY and CDR2 SMNVEV (reference sequence). CDR3 length: 16 amino acids. V shed 6 bases and J shed 4 bases, with 19 bases lying between them. The CDR3 coding sequence is TGTGCCAGCAGCCCAGACTTAACGGGGAAAAATCAGCCCCAGCATTTT. It yields the protein CASSPDLTGKNQPQHF.

This clone was counted a single time. This chain connects TRBV18 to TRBJ1-3; D unclear. The CDR3 has 17 residues. CDR1 KGHSH and CDR2 LQKENI come from the germline V gene. Trimming shortened V by 0 bases and J by 0 bases, and 12 bases separated the two germline ends. In DNA form, the CDR3 reads TGTGCCAGCTCACCACCGGCGGTTCCTTCCTCTGGAAACACCATATATTTT. Translating gives CASSPPAVPSSGNTIYF.

The gene calls are TRBV7-2 and TRBJ2-1; TRBD2 agrees at 14 bases. The CDR3 runs 15 residues. Germline CDR1 and CDR2: SGHTA and FQGNSA. V shed 5 bases and J 6 bases; nucleotides not matched to a gene: 3. In DNA form, the CDR3 reads TGTGCCAGCAGCCGGACTAGCGGGAGGCTCAATGAGCAGTTCTTC. Amino acids: CASSRTSGRLNEQFF.

Turning to this clone: One end of the junction does not line up with germline, which may come from a read error. This rearrangement joins TRBV7-6 to TRBJ1-1, with D possibly being TRBD1 (5 bases). CDR1 SGHVS and CDR2 FNYEAQ come from the germline V gene. This CDR3 has 14 residues. The CDR3 nucleotides read TGTGCCAGCAGTTTAGGGGATCTCAACACTGAAGCTTTCTTT. This gives the protein CASSLGDLNTEAFF.

This clone showed up just a few times. This CDR3 is also generated by other DNA sequences in the sample. The chain uses TRBV7-2 and TRBJ2-5; 8 nucleotides align to TRBD2. The junction had 1 base not matched to a gene; V was cut back by 2 bases and J by 2 bases. Per the germline V gene, CDR1 is SGHTA and CDR2 is FQGNSA. The CDR3 spans 14 residues. The CDR3 reads CASSLLAGQETQYF. CDR3 DNA: TGTGCCAGCAGCTTATTAGCGGGGCAAGAGACCCAGTACTTC.

V gene TRBV21-1 combines with J gene TRBJ2-7; the table calls TRBD1, which could not be checked here. TRBV21-1 is termed a pseudogene. The CDR3 is made up of 14 amino acids. In DNA, the CDR3 is TGTGCCAGCAGCACTCGGACAGGGGGACGGGAGCAGTACTTC. This gives the protein CASSTRTGGREQYF.

This chain joins TRBV15 and TRBJ2-1; TRBD2 matches 12 bases. Germline values: CDR1 LNHNV, CDR2 YYDKDF (reference sequence). The CDR3 runs to 16 residues. Unmatched junction bases numbered 10, after V lost 1 base and J lost 12 bases. CDR3 coding DNA: TGTGCCACCAGCAGAGGTGGACTAGCGGGGACCTCGGGGCAGTTCTTC. It yields the protein CATSRGGLAGTSGQFF. The full variable domain, its missing parts supplied by reference TRBV15 and TRBJ2-1, is DAMVIQNPRYQVTQFGKPVTLSCSQTLNHNVMYWYQQKSSQAPKLLFHYYDKDFNNEADTPDNFQSRRPNTSFCFLDIRSPGLGDTAMYLCATSRGGLAGTSGQFFGPGTRLTVL.

V and J are TRBV2 and TRBJ2-1, with TRBD2 matching 9 bases. The germline V gene encodes CDR1 SNHLY and CDR2 FYNNEI. The V segment lost 1 base and the J segment 4 bases; nucleotides outside the gene matches: 2. The CDR3 covers 15 residues. CDR3 DNA: TGTGCCAGCAGTGAAGGGCGGGAGGGTTACAATGAGCAGTTCTTC. Amino acid sequence: CASSEGREGYNEQFF.

This rearrangement joins TRBV27 to TRBJ1-1; D uncertain. CDR1 and CDR2 (germline): MNHEY, SMNVEV (reference sequence). V lost 7 bases and J 1 base, leaving 4 bases between the germline ends. The CDR3 loop spans 11 amino acids. CDR3 residues: CASKRNTEAFF. CDR3 nucleotides: TGTGCCAGCAAGAGGAACACTGAAGCTTTCTTT.

The chain recombines TRBV4-1 with TRBJ2-7; 10 bases map to TRBD1. V lost 3 bases and J lost 6; bases outside the gene matches: 11. CDR3 length: 16 amino acids. Germline loops: CDR1 MGHRA, CDR2 YSYEKL. CDR3 nucleotides: TGCGCCAGCAGCCAGGAATCCGGGACAGGGGAGTTCGAGCAGTACTTC. This gives the protein CASSQESGTGEFEQYF.

The CDR3 DNA sequence: TGTGCCAGCTGGCCAGGGGCGCATCAGCCCCAGCATTTT. Residues: CASWPGAHQPQHF. The chain employs TRBV19 and TRBJ1-5, with a weak D call TRBD1 (6 bases). Trimming left V 9 bases short and J 5 bases short, with 14 bases between. This CDR3 is built from 13 residues. Germline CDR1 LNHDA, CDR2 SQIVND (reference sequence).

The chain carries TRBV28 and TRBJ2-5, with 7 bases lining up with TRBD2. Germline loops: CDR1 MDHEN, CDR2 SYDVKM. The CDR3 sequence is 13 residues long. With V trimmed by 6 bases and J by 5 bases, 6 bases remained unmatched. The DNA for the CDR3 is TGTGCCAGCAGCTCGGGGGGTAAGGAGACCCAGTACTTC. This encodes CASSSGGKETQYF. Full variable domain (missing parts from reference TRBV28 and TRBJ2-5): DVKVTQSSRYLVKRTGEKVFLECVQDMDHENMFWYRQDPGLGLRLIYFSYDVKMKEKGDIPEGYSVSREKKERFSLILESASTNQTSMYLCASSSGGKETQYFGPGTRLLVL.

V and J are TRBV28 and TRBJ1-1; 7 positions match TRBD1. V lost 5 bases, J lost 8 bases, and 8 bases stayed unmatched. The CDR3 spans 13 residues. Germline V CDR1 and CDR2: MDHEN, SYDVKM. In DNA, the CDR3 is TGTGCCAGCAGTGCCTCTTACAGGGGAGAAGCTTTCTTT. It codes for CASSASYRGEAFF.

This rearrangement joins TRBV19 to TRBJ2-3; perhaps TRBD2 as D (6 bases). V was trimmed by 5 bases and J by 3 bases, leaving 18 bases between them. This CDR3 contains 16 residues. Germline V lookup: CDR1 LNHDA, CDR2 SQIVND (reference sequence). The CDR3 protein is CASSPPSVYPTDTQYF. CDR3 sequence (DNA): TGTGCCAGTAGTCCCCCTAGCGTTTACCCGACAGATACGCAGTATTTT. The variable domain in full, completed from reference TRBV19 and TRBJ2-3, reads DGGITQSPKYLFRKEGQNVTLSCEQNLNHDAMYWYRQDPGQGLRLIYYSQIVNDFQKGDIAEGYSVSREKKESFPLTVTSAQKNPTAFYLCASSPPSVYPTDTQYFGPGTRLTVL.

The chain combines TRBV7-9 with TRBJ1-1; D might be TRBD1 (6 bases). The CDR3 runs to 12 residues. The germline V gene has CDR1 SEHNR and CDR2 FQNEAQ (reference sequence). Trimming removed 5 bases at V and 8 bases at J, with 12 bases between. As DNA, the CDR3 is TGTGCCAGCAGCCCGATCGGACAGGAAGCTTTCTTT. Protein product: CASSPIGQEAFF.

The J gene is TRBJ1-4, the V gene TRBV7-9, with 8 bases that match TRBD1. Germline V gene data show CDR1 as SEHNR and CDR2 as FQNEAQ (reference sequence). This CDR3 is 15 amino acids long. J lost 8 bases, V lost 4 bases, and 9 bases had no gene match. The CDR3 DNA is TGTGCCAGCAGCTCGACCACAGGGGGGAGAGAAAAACTGTTTTTT. Translation: CASSSTTGGREKLFF.

CDR3 protein: CASSKEISDRRSVETQYF. The CDR3, as DNA: TGTGCCAGCAGCAAAGAGATTAGCGACCGACGTTCGGTAGAGACCCAGTACTTC. The chain combines TRBV21-1 with TRBJ2-5; TRBD2 is the table's D call, not checked against the DNA. TRBV21-1 is deemed a pseudogene. CDR3 length: 18 amino acids.

The J gene is TRBJ2-7, the V gene TRBV7-2; possible D gene TRBD1, 5 bases. The CDR3 totals 14 residues. CDR1 SGHTA and CDR2 FQGNSA come from the germline V gene. The V end lost 3 bases, the J end lost 4 bases, and 13 bases lay between the germline ends. The CDR3 spells CASSFGQSGYEQYF. In DNA, the CDR3 is TGTGCCAGCAGCTTCGGGCAGTCAGGGTACGAGCAGTACTTC.

V and J are TRBV6-5 and TRBJ2-6, with D uncertain. This CDR3 comprises 16 residues. V gave up 2 bases and J gave up 0 bases, with 8 bases separating them. Germline V gives CDR1 MNHEY, CDR2 SVGAGI. CDR3 amino acids: CASSYEVRSGANVLTF. The DNA of the CDR3 is TGTGCCAGCAGTTACGAAGTCCGCTCTGGGGCCAACGTCCTGACTTTC.

J is TRBJ2-1 and V is TRBV6-5; 11 bases fit TRBD2. The CDR3 sequence is 14 residues long. Germline CDR1 reads MNHEY; CDR2 reads SVGAGI. V trimming: 4 bases; J trimming: 7 bases; junction bases outside the gene matches: 3. The CDR3 sequence is CASSLGLAVNEQFF. The CDR3 DNA is TGTGCCAGCAGTTTGGGACTAGCGGTGAATGAGCAGTTCTTC.